This T cell receptor (beta chain) was found in a study of CD8+ T cells in alopecia areata (dated by TCRdb to 2017 to 2018). Regarding the research as a whole: Treated patients were enrolled in an open-label pilot trial of oral tofacitinib at 5 to 10 mg twice daily for moderate-to-severe alopecia areata. Human TCRbeta sequencing covered scalp tissue and sorted CD4+ and CD8+ peripheral blood T cells from patchy and totalis/universalis alopecia areata patients and healthy controls. The RNA source kit depended on sample type: the PAXgene miRNA kit for fixed scalp, the miRNeasy kit for PBMCs, and the RNeasy kit for mouse skin. High-throughput TCRbeta sequencing was used to examine T cell clonal expansion in alopecia areata in both the C3H/HeJ mouse model and human patients. Patients stayed on tofacitinib for 6 to 18 months and then had 6 months of follow-up off drug so that delayed response and recurrence could be assessed. TCRbeta CDR3 regions were amplified by immunoSEQ multiplex PCR with 35 Vbeta forward and 13 Jbeta reverse primers. Scalp clonality was compared across normal scalp (n=4), patchy alopecia areata scalp (n=8), and alopecia totalis/universalis scalp (n=8). Biopsies were taken from tofacitinib-treated patients at baseline and again at 4 and 24 weeks into treatment, and several of those patients also had a later scalp biopsy. Study-level results and caveats: Shared TCR sequences between patients were less evident than in mice, which may be partly attributable to HLA diversity in the patient population. Lesional scalp, especially in alopecia totalis/universalis, showed higher clonality and more expanded CD8+ clones than normal scalp, suggesting antigenic drive. Unlike mouse skin, which is dominated by gammadelta T cells, normal human skin has resident alphabeta T cells that are also sequenced, and this complicates analysis of the scalp TCR repertoire.

About this clone: Its target antigen remains unknown. No much larger clone exists at a distance of one base, and base qualities are not known.

What this sample's time point label stands for: baseline before oral tofacitinib. Peripheral blood and lesional scalp punch biopsies were obtained from patients with alopecia areata. PBMCs were isolated by density centrifugation and stained for CD3, CD4 and CD8, and CD4+ and CD8+ T cells were sorted on a FACSAria. Trimming at the junction amounts to 4 bases on V and 0 bases on J, and the germline ends lie 5 bases apart. Spanning cysteine to phenylalanine, the CDR3 consists of 12 amino acids. The read is trimmed to its CDR3 DNA, 36 bases read in frame from base 1. Per the germline V gene (reference sequence), GTSNPN is the CDR1 and SVGIG is the CDR2. The library was obtained by the immunoSEQ multiplex PCR assay. For TCR sequencing, RNA was extracted from every sample and reverse transcribed into cDNA to serve as template. SuperScript III was used for first-strand cDNA synthesis, primed with a 2:1 mix of oligo-dT and random hexamers. Amplification bias was assessed with a synthetic immune receptor repertoire, and residual bias was removed computationally. Per the authors' processing: Raw reads were preprocessed to remove errors, and CDR3 was defined according to IMGT conventions as the region from the conserved cysteine to phenylalanine. Clonality was computed by normalizing Shannon entropy by log2 of the number of productive unique TCRs and subtracting the result from 1. CD4 or CD8 identity of scalp clones was inferred by cross-referencing scalp TCRbeta sequences with sorted blood CD4 and CD8 repertoires. TCRdb took over this immuneACCESS table, retaining in-frame rearrangements with V and J assigned. Such tables are incomplete; in checked studies, under half of the missing clones stem from an unresolved V gene, and the remainder is unexplained. For V, J and clone size, that table is used; D and trimming come from the DNA. Across this sample there are fewer than 200,000 clones, with 59% seen only once. The biggest ten clones account for about 15% of the sample.

Sample: CD4+ T cells sorted from blood, taken at week 0. This TCR was recovered from a human donor with alopecia areata. In this chain, TRBV30 is recombined with TRBJ2-3; the D gene assignment is ambiguous. At the DNA level, the sequence is TGTGCCTGGACAGGCAGCACAGATACGCAGTATTTT. This translates into CAWTGSTDTQYF. When the CDR3 is completed using the reference TRBV30 and TRBJ2-3 genes on either side, the full variable domain is SQTIHQWPATLVQPVGSPLSLECTVEGTSNPNLYWYRQAAGRGLQLLFYSVGIGQISSEVPQNLSASRPQDRQFILSSKKLLLSDSGFYLCAWTGSTDTQYFGPGTRLTVL.